The next 20 T cell receptor beta chains were all read from a single sample in a study of OX40 agonist ivuxolimab in advanced cancers. Produced via immunoSEQ multiplex PCR; TCRdb's table is partial and in-frame only. Among fewer than 90,000 clones, around nine tenths were seen once, and the ten largest hold 2% to 2.5%. The specimen comprised CD4+ or CD8+ T cells sorted from blood, sampled in a trial of the OX40 agonist ivuxolimab. Source of these receptors: an adult with an advanced solid tumor such as melanoma, head and neck, liver or kidney cancer.

This clone was detected once. The chain recombines TRBV2 with TRBJ2-3; D is tentatively TRBD1 or TRBD2 (6 bases each). The germline V gene encodes CDR1 SNHLY and CDR2 FYNNEI. This CDR3 is 13 amino acids long. Trimming pared 6 bases from V and 4 bases from J, leaving 11 bases between. The CDR3 region is CASSGGLADTQYF. The CDR3 nucleotides are TGTGCCAGCAGCGGGGGCCTGGCAGATACGCAGTATTTT.

J is TRBJ2-7 and V is TRBV5-4; 13 nucleotides match TRBD2. Germline lookup yields CDR1 SGHNT and CDR2 YYREEE (reference sequence). V shed 7 bases, J shed 2 bases, and the junction held 6 bases outside the gene matches. The CDR3 runs to 15 residues. The CDR3 nucleotides read TGTGCCAGCGCGAGGACTAGCGGGGGAACCTACGAGCAGTACTTC. It is translated as CASARTSGGTYEQYF.

The rearrangement uses TRBV27 and TRBJ2-3; D remains ambiguous. Germline CDR1 MNHEY, CDR2 SMNVEV (reference sequence). V was clipped by 0 bases and J by 2 bases, with 6 bases between them. CDR3 length equals 14 residues. CDR3 amino acids: CASSLSLNTDTQYF. The CDR3 bases are TGTGCCAGCAGTTTATCCCTAAACACAGATACGCAGTATTTT.

J is TRBJ2-6 and V is TRBV5-4; D remains unclear. CDR1 and CDR2 from the germline V gene are SGHNT and YYREEE (reference sequence). Trimming stripped 6 bases from V and 0 bases from J, with 10 bases between. This CDR3 is built from 15 residues. In DNA, the CDR3 is TGTGCCAGCATCGGCAGAAGCTCTGGGGCCAACGTCCTGACTTTC. Translating gives CASIGRSSGANVLTF.

The CDR3 DNA follows: TGCAGTGCTAGAGGGGGCACTGAAGCTTTCTTT. Its translation is CSARGGTEAFF. The chain combines TRBV20-1 with TRBJ1-1; the D is unclear. The CDR3 totals 11 residues. Germline V gives CDR1 DFQATT, CDR2 SNEGSKA (reference sequence). Trimming took 1 base from V and 4 from J, leaving 4 bases between them.

This rearrangement joins TRBV4-1 to TRBJ1-1; D unresolved. The V and J ends lost 0 bases and 1 base respectively, with 15 bases between them. The V gene's germline CDR1 is MGHRA and CDR2 YSYEKL. CDR3 size: 17 residues. This chain's CDR3 is CASSQDLGVATNTEAFF. The CDR3 region has the DNA TGCGCCAGCAGCCAAGATCTCGGGGTGGCTACGAACACTGAAGCTTTCTTT.

This CDR3 reads CAWSVRTGRRSYTF. The CDR3, as DNA: TGTGCCTGGAGTGTACGCACGGGGCGCCGGAGCTACACCTTC. The genes are TRBV30 and TRBJ1-2; D is perhaps TRBD1 (5 bases). Germline V gene data show CDR1 as GTSNPN and CDR2 as SVGIG (reference sequence). With 0 bases removed from V and 9 bases from J, the gap between germline ends came to 17 bases. The CDR3 extends over 14 amino acids.

The chain couples TRBV5-1 to TRBJ1-1; weak D call: TRBD1 (5 bases). The CDR3 runs 14 residues. Deletions cut 7 bases from V and 0 bases from J, with 13 bases between. Germline CDR1 SGHRS, CDR2 YFSETQ. The DNA of the CDR3 is TGCGCCAGCGCTACCGGGACCTTGAACACTGAAGCTTTCTTT. Translated: CASATGTLNTEAFF.

The chain links TRBV6-6 to TRBJ2-5, with D uncertain. The CDR3 totals 11 residues. V lost 3 bases and J 2 bases, leaving 1 base between the germline ends. The germline gives CDR1 MNHNY, CDR2 SVGAGI (reference sequence). CDR3 sequence (DNA): TGTGCCAGCAGTTATCAAGAGACCCAGTACTTC. Its translation is CASSYQETQYF.

This chain uses TRBV28 with TRBJ1-2; D remains unclear. V was clipped by 5 bases and J by 9 bases, with 13 bases between them. CDR3 length: 12 residues. CDR1 is MDHEN, CDR2 SYDVKM, per germline. CDR3 nucleotide sequence: TGTGCCAGCAGTGCTTCCCGGGTTAGCTACACCTTC. Protein sequence: CASSASRVSYTF.

The J gene is TRBJ1-6, the V gene TRBV6-5; 7 nucleotides line up with TRBD1. The germline V gene has CDR1 MNHEY and CDR2 SVGAGI. The CDR3 is 14 residues long. V shed 10 bases and J 7 bases; nucleotides not matched to a gene: 10. The chain's CDR3 is CATTTGAGNSPLHF. In DNA form, the CDR3 reads TGTGCCACCACTACAGGGGCTGGCAATTCACCCCTCCACTTT.

This chain links TRBV19 with TRBJ1-1; 7 positions agree with TRBD1. There are 13 residues in the CDR3. The V and J ends lost 5 bases and 3 bases, in that order; junction bases with no gene match: 3. CDR1 and CDR2 (germline): LNHDA, SQIVND (reference sequence). CDR3 coding DNA: TGTGCCAGTAGTCCTGACAGGGACACTGAAGCTTTCTTT. It is translated as CASSPDRDTEAFF.

The V gene is TRBV18, the J gene TRBJ1-2; D is perhaps TRBD1 (6 bases). Trimming took 3 bases from V and 4 from J, leaving 15 bases between them. Per the germline V gene, CDR1 is KGHSH and CDR2 is LQKENI. The CDR3 totals 15 residues. The CDR3 DNA sequence: TGTGCCAGCTCACCCCGGACAGAAGCAGGCTATGGCTACACCTTC. This encodes CASSPRTEAGYGYTF.

The chain employs TRBV7-9 and TRBJ1-1; D is unresolved. The CDR3 consists of 14 residues. V lost 3 bases to trimming and J lost 7 bases, with 15 bases between them. Germline V lookup: CDR1 SEHNR, CDR2 FQNEAQ (reference sequence). The CDR3 loop reads CASSLGGSLYEAFF. CDR3 DNA: TGTGCCAGCAGCTTGGGAGGGAGCCTTTATGAAGCTTTCTTT.

V gene TRBV7-2 combines with J gene TRBJ2-2, with 7 bases that match TRBD2. Looked up from germline, CDR1 is SGHTA and CDR2 is FQGNSA. The CDR3 loop spans 16 amino acids. V lost 4 bases, J lost 6 bases, and 11 bases stayed unmatched. The CDR3 reads CASSWGRDYEAGELFF. CDR3 sequence (DNA): TGTGCCAGCAGCTGGGGCCGGGACTATGAGGCCGGGGAGCTGTTTTTT.

This chain joins TRBV19 and TRBJ1-3; a possible D gene is TRBD1 (5 bases). The CDR3 is made up of 15 amino acids. The V gene lost 7 bases and the J gene lost 4 bases, with 17 bases spanning the gap. Germline CDR1 and CDR2: LNHDA and SQIVND (reference sequence). The CDR3 loop is CASTGNEGSGNTIYF. In DNA form, the CDR3 reads TGTGCCAGTACCGGGAATGAGGGGTCCGGAAACACCATATATTTT.

This clone has only a few counts. The V call is TRBV7-2, the J call TRBJ1-2; weak D call: TRBD1 (5 bases). The CDR3 sequence is 14 residues long. Germline V gene lookup returns CDR1 SGHTA and CDR2 FQGNSA. Trimming removed 4 bases from V and 8 bases from J, with 17 bases in between. The CDR3 DNA sequence: TGTGCCAGCAGCTCCAGCTGGCAGGGCGTAGGCTACACCTTC. Translation gives CASSSSWQGVGYTF. The entire variable domain, with the rest obtained from reference TRBV7-2 and TRBJ1-2, is as follows: GAGVSQSPSNKVTEKGKDVELRCDPISGHTALYWYRQSLGQGLEFLIYFQGNSAPDKSGLPSDRFSAERTGGSVSTLTIQRTQQEDSAVYLCASSSSWQGVGYTFGSGTRLTVV.

This clone appeared once. The chain employs TRBV9 and TRBJ2-3; TRBD1 matches at 9 bases. Germline-derived CDR1 and CDR2 are SGDLS and YYNGEE. Trimming cost V 2 bases and J 4 bases; bases outside gene matches: 2. There are 14 residues in the CDR3. The CDR3 spells CASSVTGGADTQYF. As DNA, the CDR3 is TGTGCCAGCAGCGTCACAGGGGGCGCAGATACGCAGTATTTT.

The chain couples TRBV6-6 to TRBJ1-5; D ambiguous. The germline CDR1 and CDR2 sequences are MNHNY and SVGAGI (reference sequence). Trimming pared 5 bases from V and 0 bases from J, leaving 5 bases between. The CDR3 runs to 13 residues. CDR3 DNA: TGTGCCAGCAGTCTAGGTAGCAATCAGCCCCAGCATTTT. It yields the protein CASSLGSNQPQHF.

The sample holds one count of this clone. Here the CDR3 DNA reads TGTGCCAGCAGCCCATACCGCAGCAACACTGAAGCTTTCTTT. Translated, it gives CASSPYRSNTEAFF. The rearrangement links TRBV28 to TRBJ1-1; D gene unclear. The germline gives CDR1 MDHEN, CDR2 SYDVKM. Trimming stripped 6 bases from V and 2 bases from J, with 13 bases between. The CDR3 spans 14 residues.